The 17 T cell receptor beta chains in this list originate from one sample, sequenced in a study of PD-L1 blockade in urothelial cancer. Clones were sequenced by immunoSEQ multiplex PCR, and TCRdb holds only the in-frame ones, with some missing. The sample records around 40,000 clones, roughly 81% being singletons. Indicated time point: peripheral blood 6 weeks after treatment start. The sequences come from PBMCs, collected around atezolizumab (anti-PD-L1) treatment. The receptors derive from a man between 65 and 85 years old with urothelial cancer.

The chain links TRBV5-1 to TRBJ2-3; TRBD2 might be the D (6 bases). This CDR3 is built from 14 residues. Germline V gene data show CDR1 as SGHRS and CDR2 as YFSETQ. Trimming removed 4 bases from V and 7 bases from J, with 16 bases in between. CDR3 protein: CASSPRDGGNTQYF. As DNA, the CDR3 is TGCGCCAGCAGCCCCCGGGACGGGGGAAATACGCAGTATTTT. The full variable domain, rest sourced from reference TRBV5-1 and TRBJ2-3, is KAGVTQTPRYLIKTRGQQVTLSCSPISGHRSVSWYQQTPGQGLQFLFEYFSETQRNKGNFPGRFSGRQFSNSRSEMNVSTLELGDSALYLCASSPRDGGNTQYFGPGTRLTVL.

DNA of the CDR3: TGTGCCAGCAGCTTACTCGGACTAGCCTCTGGGGCCAACGTCCTGACTTTC. This gives the protein CASSLLGLASGANVLTF. The V and J genes are TRBV7-9 and TRBJ2-6; 8 bases agree with TRBD2. The CDR3 sequence is 17 residues long. With V trimmed by 2 bases and J by 0 bases, 3 bases remained unmatched. Germline V gene lookup returns CDR1 SEHNR and CDR2 FQNEAQ (reference sequence).

This chain uses TRBV5-4 with TRBJ2-7; 9 bases are a match to TRBD2. Germline CDR1 SGHNT, CDR2 YYREEE (reference sequence). CDR3 length equals 14 residues. The junction had 4 bases not matched to a gene; V was cut back by 0 bases and J by 6 bases. CDR3 bases: TGTGCCAGCAGCTTGGGACTAGCGGTTGCCGAGCAGTACTTC. This translates into CASSLGLAVAEQYF.

The chain joins TRBV30 to TRBJ1-1; a possible D gene is TRBD1 (5 bases). The CDR3 consists of 15 residues. Germline V gene sequence: CDR1 GTSNPN, CDR2 SVGIG (reference sequence). V gave up 2 bases and J gave up 1 base, with 14 bases separating them. CDR3 amino acids: CAWSLLRARNTEAFF. In DNA, the CDR3 is TGTGCCTGGAGTCTTCTCAGGGCGAGGAACACTGAAGCTTTCTTT. The complete variable domain, with remaining parts taken from reference TRBV30 and TRBJ1-1, reads SQTIHQWPATLVQPVGSPLSLECTVEGTSNPNLYWYRQAAGRGLQLLFYSVGIGQISSEVPQNLSASRPQDRQFILSSKKLLLSDSGFYLCAWSLLRARNTEAFFGQGTRLTVV.

The rearrangement joins TRBV19 to TRBJ2-1; 8 nucleotides match TRBD2. Germline CDR1 reads LNHDA; CDR2 reads SQIVND (reference sequence). The CDR3 sequence is 15 residues long. Unmatched junction bases numbered 3, after V lost 4 bases and J lost 1 base. CDR3 bases: TGTGCCAGTAGTACATCTAGCGGGTCCTACAATGAGCAGTTCTTC. It specifies CASSTSSGSYNEQFF.

The chain recombines TRBV7-9 with TRBJ2-7; the match to TRBD1 covers 9 bases. This CDR3 has 13 residues. In germline, CDR1 is SEHNR, CDR2 FQNEAQ (reference sequence). J lost 5 bases, V lost 4 bases, and 3 bases had no gene match. This CDR3 is CASSWGQGNEQYF. CDR3 nucleotides: TGTGCCAGCAGCTGGGGACAGGGAAACGAGCAGTACTTC. Using reference TRBV7-9 and TRBJ2-7 for the parts outside the CDR3, the full variable domain is DTGVSQNPRHKITKRGQNVTFRCDPISEHNRLYWYRQTLGQGPEFLTYFQNEAQLEKSRLLSDRFSAERPKGSFSTLEIQRTEQGDSAMYLCASSWGQGNEQYFGPGTRLTVT.

The V gene is TRBV30, the J gene TRBJ2-7; 11 positions agree with TRBD2. Germline trimming cut 4 bases from V and 6 bases from J; bases unmatched to any gene: 11. Germline V gene data show CDR1 as GTSNPN and CDR2 as SVGIG (reference sequence). The CDR3 spans 15 residues. CDR3 residues: CAWNYLTSGKGEQYF. The CDR3 DNA follows: TGTGCCTGGAACTATTTGACTAGCGGGAAGGGCGAGCAGTACTTC.

The chain is built from TRBV6-5 and TRBJ1-1; tentatively, D is TRBD1 (6 bases). Between the trimmed V and J ends, which lost 6 bases and 1 base, there was a span of 12 bases. Germline V gene data show CDR1 as MNHEY and CDR2 as SVGAGI. The CDR3 runs 14 residues. The CDR3 sequence: CASRPNRENTEAFF. In DNA form, the CDR3 reads TGTGCCAGCAGGCCGAACAGGGAGAACACTGAAGCTTTCTTT.

This chain connects TRBV6-5 to TRBJ2-5, with D perhaps matching TRBD1 (5 bases). The CDR3 has 12 amino acids. CDR1 MNHEY and CDR2 SVGAGI come from the germline V gene. Trimming took 6 bases from V and 7 from J, leaving 12 bases between them. The CDR3 nucleotides are TGTGCCAGCAGGCAGGGTTTCGGGACCCAGTACTTC. As protein: CASRQGFGTQYF.

The chain links TRBV15 to TRBJ2-5; D is perhaps TRBD1 (6 bases). CDR1 and CDR2 from the germline V gene are LNHNV and YYDKDF (reference sequence). The CDR3 covers 14 residues. V lost 8 bases to trimming and J lost 4 bases, with 17 bases between them. CDR3 amino acids: CATCPGGAVETQYF. The DNA of the CDR3 is TGTGCCACCTGCCCTGGGGGCGCGGTAGAGACCCAGTACTTC.

This chain links TRBV7-9 with TRBJ1-2; TRBD1 matches at 10 bases. CDR1 and CDR2 (germline): SEHNR, FQNEAQ (reference sequence). This CDR3 is built from 17 residues. The junction had 11 bases not matched to a gene; V was cut back by 1 base and J by 6 bases. CDR3 DNA: TGTGCCAGCAGCTTAGGGCCGGGACAGGGGACCCTCAATGGCTACACCTTC. It specifies CASSLGPGQGTLNGYTF.

The V and J genes are TRBV25-1 and TRBJ2-5; TRBD1 matches at 7 bases. V trimming: 2 bases; J trimming: 2 bases; junction bases outside the gene matches: 5. Germline V gene sequence: CDR1 MGHDK, CDR2 SYGVNS. The CDR3 covers 15 residues. The CDR3 DNA reads as TGTGCCAGCAGTGAACCCGGGACAGTACAAGAGACCCAGTACTTC. Its translation is CASSEPGTVQETQYF.

This clone was seen just once. The chain's CDR3 is CSALTGSNQPQHF. The CDR3 DNA sequence: TGCAGCGCCCTGACAGGGTCCAATCAGCCCCAGCATTTT. The genes are TRBV29-1 and TRBJ1-5; 7 nucleotides agree with TRBD1. There are 13 residues in the CDR3. With V trimmed by 7 bases and J by 3 bases, 6 bases remained unmatched. Germline loops: CDR1 SQVTM, CDR2 ANQGSEA. The full variable domain, rest sourced from reference TRBV29-1 and TRBJ1-5, is SAVISQKPSRDICQRGTSLTIQCQVDSQVTMMFWYRQQPGQSLTLIATANQGSEATYESGFVIDKFPISRPNLTFSTLTVSNMSPEDSSIYLCSALTGSNQPQHFGDGTRLSIL.

This clone was seen a single time. This chain uses TRBV6-6 with TRBJ1-5; D ambiguous. Germline V gene data show CDR1 as MNHNY and CDR2 as SVGAGI (reference sequence). The CDR3 is 16 residues long. V was trimmed by 6 bases and J by 0 bases, leaving 15 bases between them. CDR3 amino acids: CASSPLVLYSNQPQHF. The DNA for the CDR3 is TGTGCCAGCAGCCCTTTGGTTCTATATAGCAATCAGCCCCAGCATTTT.

This chain uses TRBV10-2 with TRBJ2-1; the D gene is possibly TRBD2 (5 bases). The CDR3 runs 16 residues. V shed 6 bases and J shed 0 bases, with 15 bases lying between them. Germline V CDR1 and CDR2: WSHSY, SAAADI. CDR3 DNA: TGCGCCAGCAGACCTATAGCGTTTGGCTCCTACAATGAGCAGTTCTTC. Its protein product is CASRPIAFGSYNEQFF.

V and J are TRBV10-3 and TRBJ1-1, with D uncertain. This CDR3 has 13 residues. The V and J ends lost 10 bases and 1 base respectively, with 13 bases between them. Germline loops: CDR1 ENHRY, CDR2 SYGVKD. CDR3: CATNPGANTEAFF. CDR3 sequence (DNA): TGTGCCACCAACCCCGGTGCGAACACTGAAGCTTTCTTT.

In its sample, this clone was seen a few times. The chain carries TRBV5-1 and TRBJ2-3; a weak D match, TRBD2 (6 bases). Deletions cut 4 bases from V and 3 bases from J, with 9 bases between. The CDR3 spans 13 residues. Germline V gives CDR1 SGHRS, CDR2 YFSETQ. CDR3 sequence reads: CASSTGLTDTQYF. The CDR3 DNA follows: TGCGCCAGCAGCACGGGACTTACAGATACGCAGTATTTT.